Reported below is one TCR beta chain. What it binds is unknown. Researchers ran the PCR with 60 Vbeta and 13 Jbeta primers. The protocol was immunoSEQ multiplex PCR, while the TCRdb copy is restricted to in-frame clones and leaves out a portion. The table has 180,000 or so clones, just over 75% seen once. These data are taken from a study of cytomegalovirus exposure and HLA in healthy donors. V lost 1 base and J lost 2; bases outside the gene matches: 4. The germline gives CDR1 GTSNPN, CDR2 SVGIG (reference sequence). The CDR3 is 14 amino acids. Regarding the study as a whole: Fewer N-insertions (relative to the approximately 700-donor mean) were reportedly seen in an Asian-associated ancestry cluster in a later analysis. Researchers reported from a later analysis that most CMV-associated TCR beta chains appeared HLA-restricted.

V is TRBV30 and J is TRBJ1-1, with TRBD1 identical over 7 bases. The TCR was taken from a woman in her sixties in good health and CMV-seropositive. The sequenced material came from PBMCs. The CDR3 here is CAWSEGTANTEAFF. CDR3 nucleotides: TGTGCCTGGAGTGAGGGGACAGCTAACACTGAAGCTTTCTTT.